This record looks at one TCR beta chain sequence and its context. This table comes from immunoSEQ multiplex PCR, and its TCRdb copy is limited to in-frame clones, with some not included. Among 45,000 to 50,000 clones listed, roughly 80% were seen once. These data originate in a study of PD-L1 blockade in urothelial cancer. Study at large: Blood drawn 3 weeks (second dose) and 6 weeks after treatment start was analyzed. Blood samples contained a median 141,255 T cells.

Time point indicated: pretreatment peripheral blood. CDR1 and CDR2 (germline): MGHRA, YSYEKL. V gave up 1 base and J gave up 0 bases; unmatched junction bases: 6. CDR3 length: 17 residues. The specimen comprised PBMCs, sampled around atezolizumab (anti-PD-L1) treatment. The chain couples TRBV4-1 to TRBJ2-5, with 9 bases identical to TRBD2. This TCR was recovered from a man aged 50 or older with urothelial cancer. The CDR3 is CASSQARSGSNQETQYF. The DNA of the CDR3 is TGCGCCAGCAGCCAAGCCCGTAGCGGGAGCAACCAAGAGACCCAGTACTTC.